One and the same sample provided the 21 T cell receptor beta chains below, sequenced in a study of T-cell reconstitution after alpha-beta-depleted transplantation in children. Library preparation (for TCRbeta) was performed with unique molecular identifiers. TCRdb re-called the PCR reads through MiXCR, storing one row per CDR3 protein. This table holds approximately 630,000 distinct CDR3 sequences, over 10% found once. Material: PBMCs, obtained before TCRalphabeta/CD19-depleted stem cell transplant. The receptors originated from a girl aged 2 to 10 with congenital amegakaryocytic thrombocytopenia, due to receive a stem cell transplant.

This clonotype was seen many times. The gene calls are TRBV29-1 and TRBJ2-2, with D unresolved. V lost 3 bases and J lost 2, with 4 bases in between. CDR3 size: 12 residues. The germline V gene encodes CDR1 SQVTM and CDR2 ANQGSEA. The CDR3 is CSVELNTGELFF. DNA of the CDR3: TGCAGCGTTGAGCTAAACACCGGGGAGCTGTTTTTT.

This clonotype came up many times. The rearrangement links TRBV6-6 to TRBJ2-3; D remains unclear. V shed 4 bases and J shed 2 bases, with 7 bases lying between them. Germline loops: CDR1 MNHNY, CDR2 SVGAGI (reference sequence). This CDR3 is built from 13 residues. The DNA for the CDR3 is TGTGCCAGCAGTTCCCGAGTCACAGATACGCAGTATTTT. This gives the protein CASSSRVTDTQYF.

The chain links TRBV19 to TRBJ2-7, with 7 bases lining up with TRBD1. This CDR3 is 14 amino acids long. V shed 8 bases, J shed 4 bases, and the junction held 11 bases outside the gene matches. Germline CDR1 LNHDA, CDR2 SQIVND (reference sequence). CDR3 sequence (DNA): TGTGCCAGTGGGGACAGATCAAGATCATACGAGCAGTACTTC. Its translation: CASGDRSRSYEQYF.

This clonotype has only a few counts. J is TRBJ2-5 and V is TRBV5-1; TRBD2 aligns across 9 bases. The germline gives CDR1 SGHRS, CDR2 YFSETQ. CDR3 length: 16 amino acids. Trimming cost V 6 bases and J 5 bases; bases outside gene matches: 14. This CDR3 reads CASTGGRALFEETQYF. The CDR3 DNA reads as TGCGCCAGCACGGGCGGGAGGGCCTTGTTTGAGGAGACCCAGTACTTC.

The J gene is TRBJ2-7, the V gene TRBV27; a possible D gene is TRBD2 (6 bases). Trimming took 4 bases from V and 1 from J, leaving 11 bases between them. Germline V gene sequence: CDR1 MNHEY, CDR2 SMNVEV (reference sequence). CDR3 length: 14 amino acids. Written as DNA, the CDR3 is TGTGCCAGCAGTTGGAGCGGGCCTTCCTACGAGCAGTACTTC. It codes for CASSWSGPSYEQYF.

This chain links TRBV27 with TRBJ1-2, with D unresolved. V gave up 10 bases and J gave up 4 bases, with 22 bases separating them. The CDR3 loop spans 15 amino acids. Germline V lookup: CDR1 MNHEY, CDR2 SMNVEV (reference sequence). CDR3 DNA: TGTGCCACCAAAACGGCCGGGTCGGTTAGCTATGGCTACACCTTC. Its protein product is CATKTAGSVSYGYTF.

This clonotype has only a few counts. The J gene is TRBJ1-4, the V gene TRBV12-3 or TRBV12-4; 7 nucleotides line up with TRBD1. The J segment lost 8 bases and the V segment lost 5 bases, leaving 8 bases of the junction unmatched. The CDR3 is 14 amino acids. In DNA form, the CDR3 reads TGTGCCAGCAGTGGACAGGTTGCGCCGGAAAAACTGTTTTTT. Its protein is CASSGQVAPEKLFF.

The V call is TRBV21-1, the J call TRBJ2-7; the DNA was not used to check the table's D call, TRBD1. TRBV21-1 is termed a pseudogene. The CDR3 totals 15 residues. The CDR3 loop reads CASSKEERGAYEQYF. The CDR3 nucleotides read TGTGCCAGCAGCAAAGAAGAGAGGGGGGCCTACGAGCAGTACTTC.

This chain connects TRBV5-1 to TRBJ2-4; 11 nucleotides line up with TRBD2. CDR1 is SGHRS and CDR2 is YFSETQ in the germline V gene. CDR3 size: 17 residues. The trim removed 1 base at V and 8 bases at J, leaving 11 bases unmatched. DNA of the CDR3: TGCGCCAGCAGCTTGATTACTAGCGGGAGTCGTAACCACATTCAGTACTTC. Translation: CASSLITSGSRNHIQYF.

There are a few counts of this clonotype. DNA of the CDR3: TGCAGTGCTACCGGGACAGGGGGCGGCGGTGGCTACACCTTC. Protein: CSATGTGGGGGYTF. The V and J genes are TRBV20-1 and TRBJ1-2, with 12 positions matching TRBD1. V shed 4 bases, J shed 7 bases, and the junction held 7 bases outside the gene matches. Germline V gene data show CDR1 as DFQATT and CDR2 as SNEGSKA (reference sequence). The CDR3 is made up of 14 amino acids.

This clonotype was observed many times. The V gene is TRBV20-1, the J gene TRBJ2-1; no clear D gene. V lost 0 bases and J 6 bases, leaving 6 bases between the germline ends. The V gene's germline CDR1 is DFQATT and CDR2 SNEGSKA (reference sequence). The CDR3 loop spans 12 amino acids. The CDR3 spells CSARDFRNEQFF. DNA of the CDR3: TGCAGTGCTAGAGATTTCCGCAATGAGCAGTTCTTC.

This clonotype has only a few counts. This chain connects TRBV6-2 or TRBV6-3 to TRBJ2-3; D remains unclear. The V gene's germline CDR1 is MNHEY and CDR2 SVGEGT. This CDR3 contains 12 residues. The germline V and J ends were trimmed by 5 bases and 5 bases, with 8 bases remaining between them. CDR3 loop: CASSQVQDTQYF. CDR3 bases: TGTGCCAGCAGTCAAGTCCAAGATACGCAGTATTTT.

This clonotype was found a few times. This chain links TRBV12-3 or TRBV12-4 with TRBJ2-3; possible D gene TRBD2, 7 bases. The CDR3 sequence is 12 residues long. The V end lost 10 bases, the J end lost 4 bases, and 12 bases lay between the germline ends. The CDR3 sequence: CATRGGSDTQYF. The CDR3, as DNA: TGTGCCACGAGGGGGGGGTCAGATACGCAGTATTTT.

Only a few counts were recorded for this clonotype. The V gene is TRBV6-1, the J gene TRBJ2-2; 8 positions agree with TRBD2. Losses at the gene ends were 3 bases for V and 3 bases for J; bases not matched to a gene: 9. CDR3 length: 17 amino acids. Germline CDR1 is MNHNS and CDR2 is SASEGT. The CDR3 sequence: CASSDWGSAGDTGELFF. As DNA, the CDR3 is TGTGCCAGCAGTGATTGGGGGTCAGCGGGAGACACCGGGGAGCTGTTTTTT.

This clonotype occurred many times. V gene TRBV29-1 combines with J gene TRBJ1-5, with a tentative D call TRBD1 (5 bases). The germline V gene has CDR1 SQVTM and CDR2 ANQGSEA. The CDR3 runs 15 residues. V lost 4 bases and J lost 2, with 15 bases in between. DNA for the CDR3: TGCAGCGTTGCCGGGGGTAGAGACGGCAATCAGCCCCAGCATTTT. Its translation is CSVAGGRDGNQPQHF.

J is TRBJ2-2 and V is TRBV5-1; possibly TRBD2 for D (6 bases). This CDR3 comprises 15 residues. Germline CDR1 SGHRS, CDR2 YFSETQ. Trimming shortened V by 4 bases and J by 1 base, and 11 bases separated the two germline ends. DNA for the CDR3: TGCGCCAGCAGCATGGAGGGAGTGAACACCGGGGAGCTGTTTTTT. This gives the protein CASSMEGVNTGELFF.

This clonotype was counted at least ten times. The genes are TRBV5-6 and TRBJ2-1; D may be TRBD2 (6 bases). The V gene lost 0 bases and the J gene lost 8 bases, with 18 bases spanning the gap. The CDR3 runs 16 residues. The V gene's germline CDR1 is SGHDT and CDR2 YYEEEE. This chain's CDR3 is CASSLVSGLALDEQFF. The CDR3 DNA is TGTGCCAGCAGCTTGGTTAGCGGTCTTGCGTTGGATGAGCAGTTCTTC.

This clonotype has ten or more counts. The genes are TRBV20-1 and TRBJ1-2, with no clear D. CDR3 length: 11 residues. Trimming removed 7 bases from V and 4 bases from J, with 10 bases in between. Germline-derived CDR1 and CDR2 are DFQATT and SNEGSKA (reference sequence). The CDR3 loop reads CSVQGLYGYTF. Here the CDR3 DNA reads TGCAGTGTCCAAGGACTCTATGGCTACACCTTC.

This chain joins TRBV12-3 or TRBV12-4 and TRBJ1-2; a weak D match, TRBD1 (5 bases). The CDR3 totals 10 residues. Trimming pared 10 bases from V and 8 bases from J, leaving 11 bases between. CDR3 in amino acids: CATWEGGYTF. CDR3 in DNA: TGTGCCACCTGGGAGGGGGGCTACACCTTC.

This clonotype was seen ten or more times. This chain links TRBV10-3 with TRBJ1-1; D is unresolved. The CDR3 extends over 13 amino acids. Germline V gene data show CDR1 as ENHRY and CDR2 as SYGVKD. V lost 4 bases and J lost 2, with 8 bases in between. The CDR3 region is CAISVDGNTEAFF. In DNA, the CDR3 is TGTGCCATCAGTGTCGACGGCAACACTGAAGCTTTCTTT.

Remarks on this clonotype: With a much larger clone just one base away, this may be a read error. The gene calls are TRBV12-3 or TRBV12-4 and TRBJ1-5; D gene ambiguous. The CDR3 covers 13 residues. The CDR3 reads CARSSPGNQPQHF. The CDR3 DNA is TGTGCCCGCAGCTCACCTGGGAATCAGCCCCAGCATTTT.